The sequence of this TCR beta chain was determined in a study of metastatic and nonmetastatic thyroid tumors. TCRdb re-analyzed the PCR reads through MiXCR. The data hold about 25,000 clones, with more than 20% observed a single time. This clone came up a few times. No patient received treatment before thyroid surgery. CDR1 and CDR2 (germline): MNHEY, SMNVEV (reference sequence). V lost 4 bases and J lost 7; bases outside the gene matches: 4. The CDR3 sequence is 13 residues long. Sequenced sample: adjacent normal tissue. This sequence was found in a female donor with papillary thyroid cancer or a benign thyroid nodule (not recorded which). Some clones in this sample may be carry-over from other donors' samples. The V and J genes are TRBV27 and TRBJ1-5; 7 positions agree with TRBD1. The CDR3 protein is CASSSQGRQPQHF. Written as DNA, the CDR3 is TGTGCCAGCAGTTCACAGGGGAGGCAGCCCCAGCATTTT.